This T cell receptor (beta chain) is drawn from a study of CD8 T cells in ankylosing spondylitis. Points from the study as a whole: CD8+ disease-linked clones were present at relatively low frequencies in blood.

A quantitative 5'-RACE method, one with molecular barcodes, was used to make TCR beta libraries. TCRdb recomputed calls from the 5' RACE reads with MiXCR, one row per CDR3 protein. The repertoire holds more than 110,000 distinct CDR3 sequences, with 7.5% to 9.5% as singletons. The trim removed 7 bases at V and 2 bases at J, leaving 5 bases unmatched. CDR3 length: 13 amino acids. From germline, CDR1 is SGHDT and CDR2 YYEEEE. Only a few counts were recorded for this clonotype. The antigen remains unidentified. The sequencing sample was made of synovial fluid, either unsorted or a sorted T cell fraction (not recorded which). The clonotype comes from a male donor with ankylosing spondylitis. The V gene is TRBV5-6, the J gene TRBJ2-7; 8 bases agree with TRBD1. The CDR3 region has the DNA TGTGCCAGCGACCGACAGGGGACCTACGAGCAGTACTTC. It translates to CASDRQGTYEQYF. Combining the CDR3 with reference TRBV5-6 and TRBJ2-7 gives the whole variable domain DAGVTQSPTHLIKTRGQQVTLRCSPKSGHDTVSWYQQALGQGPQFIFQYYEEEERQRGNFPDRFSGHQFPNYSSELNVNALLLGDSALYLCASDRQGTYEQYFGPGTRLTVT.